The 22 T cell receptor beta chains given below trace back to one sample, sequenced in a study of neurological immune-mediated disorders (dated by TCRdb to the late 2010s). Libraries came from 5' RACE. Instrument on record: Illumina HiSeq 2500. TCRdb reprocessing: public reads trimmed at Q25 with fastp, clones called with MiXCR, in-frame beta chains kept. Here each entry gathers all rows of one CDR3 protein and keeps the most common genes and DNA. The sample has 95,000 or so distinct CDR3 sequences on record, roughly 4% of them singletons. The ten largest clones take up 5.5% to 6.5% of the sample. Specimen: PBMCs. The receptors were sampled from a woman aged 18-29 years with multiple sclerosis.

There are many counts of this clonotype. CDR3 coding DNA: TGTGCCAGCAGTGGGGCGGAAAATACGCAGTATTTT. Encoded protein: CASSGAENTQYF. The chain links TRBV12-3 or TRBV12-4 to TRBJ2-3; tentative D call: TRBD1 (5 bases). Trimming removed 5 bases at V and 7 bases at J, with 10 bases between. CDR3 length: 12 amino acids.

This chain connects TRBV9 to TRBJ2-7; no reliable D call. Looked up from germline, CDR1 is SGDLS and CDR2 is YYNGEE. The V end lost 0 bases, the J end lost 0 bases, and 10 bases lay between the germline ends. This CDR3 spans 15 amino acids. The CDR3 coding sequence is TGTGCCAGCAGCGTAGGAATGGGCCTCTCCTACGAGCAGTACTTC. It translates to CASSVGMGLSYEQYF.

This clonotype was detected a few times. The CDR3 loop reads CASRFTAGERYEQYF. The CDR3 DNA sequence: TGCGCCAGCAGGTTCACAGCGGGGGAGCGTTACGAGCAGTACTTC. The rearrangement uses TRBV10-2 and TRBJ2-7; 8 nucleotides match TRBD2. Germline V gene data show CDR1 as WSHSY and CDR2 as SAAADI. CDR3 size: 15 residues. J gave up 4 bases and V 6 bases, and 11 bases lay outside the gene matches.

The sample holds many counts of this clonotype. This chain joins TRBV12-3 or TRBV12-4 and TRBJ1-2; D might be TRBD1 (5 bases). With 5 bases removed from V and 4 bases from J, the gap between germline ends came to 14 bases. CDR3 length equals 14 residues. The CDR3 is CASSINQGVYGYTF. For the CDR3, the DNA is TGTGCCAGCAGTATCAACCAGGGCGTCTATGGCTACACCTTC.

This clonotype was detected ten times or more. J is TRBJ1-1 and V is TRBV12-3 or TRBV12-4; D unresolved. With 1 base removed from V and 0 bases from J, the gap between germline ends came to 12 bases. The CDR3 spans 16 residues. CDR3 sequence (DNA): TGTGCCAGCAGTTTAGAGAGGTCCTCCATGAACACTGAAGCTTTCTTT. Translation gives CASSLERSSMNTEAFF.

Note on this clonotype: This may arise from a read error, as a much more abundant clone is one base away. J is TRBJ1-5 and V is TRBV20-1, with D possibly TRBD1 on 6 matching bases. Germline lookup yields CDR1 DFQATT and CDR2 SNEGSKA (reference sequence). The V gene lost 8 bases and the J gene lost 5 bases, with 19 bases spanning the gap. The CDR3 spans 14 residues. The CDR3, as DNA: TGCAGTTTAGTGGGGGCCGGAGCTTATCAGCCCCAGCATTTT. It codes for CSLVGAGAYQPQHF.

This clonotype was observed many times. The V call is TRBV20-1, the J call TRBJ2-3; 7 nucleotides agree with TRBD2. Germline V gene sequence: CDR1 DFQATT, CDR2 SNEGSKA (reference sequence). This CDR3 spans 14 amino acids. V trimming: 1 base; J trimming: 3 bases; junction bases outside the gene matches: 4. The CDR3 nucleotides read TGCAGTGCTAGAGTCGCTAGCGGAACAGATACGCAGTATTTT. This translates into CSARVASGTDTQYF.

This clonotype was counted at least ten times. The genes are TRBV20-1 and TRBJ2-3; 11 nucleotides agree with TRBD2. Germline CDR1 reads DFQATT; CDR2 reads SNEGSKA (reference sequence). V shed 3 bases and J 6 bases; nucleotides not matched to a gene: 8. This CDR3 has 15 residues. This CDR3 is CSASLLAGGLDTQYF. CDR3 DNA sequence: TGCAGTGCTAGTCTCCTAGCGGGGGGATTGGATACGCAGTATTTT.

This clonotype showed up many times. The V gene is TRBV20-1, the J gene TRBJ2-7; the match to TRBD1 covers 7 bases. The CDR3 loop spans 14 amino acids. The germline gives CDR1 DFQATT, CDR2 SNEGSKA (reference sequence). After removal of 0 bases from V and 3 bases from J, the junction contained 5 bases not matched to a gene. The CDR3 sequence: CSARDFGTVYEQYF. In nucleotides, the CDR3 is TGCAGTGCTAGAGATTTCGGGACAGTCTACGAGCAGTACTTC.

This clonotype was counted at least ten times. This chain connects TRBV6-6 to TRBJ1-2; D not resolved. Deletions cut 7 bases from V and 5 bases from J, with 14 bases between. The CDR3 loop spans 13 amino acids. The germline CDR1 and CDR2 sequences are MNHNY and SVGAGI (reference sequence). The CDR3 sequence is CASTYDPAYGYTF. CDR3 sequence (DNA): TGTGCCAGCACCTACGATCCGGCTTATGGCTACACCTTC.

This clonotype has a count of ten or more. The chain combines TRBV27 with TRBJ1-2; D uncertain. This CDR3 contains 14 residues. The germline CDR1 and CDR2 sequences are MNHEY and SMNVEV (reference sequence). V lost 3 bases, J lost 0 bases, and 8 bases lay in between. CDR3: CASSFSVSNYGYTF. In DNA form, the CDR3 reads TGTGCCAGCAGTTTCTCTGTTTCTAACTATGGCTACACCTTC.

This clonotype has at least ten counts. The gene calls are TRBV12-3 or TRBV12-4 and TRBJ1-1; D unresolved. Trimming shortened V by 5 bases and J by 1 base, and 8 bases separated the two germline ends. CDR3 length: 13 residues. The DNA of the CDR3 is TGTGCCAGCAGTCGGTCACCGAACACTGAAGCTTTCTTT. Its protein product is CASSRSPNTEAFF.

In its sample, this clonotype was seen many times. V usage is TRBV28 and J usage is TRBJ2-3; 9 bases map to TRBD2. The CDR3 covers 18 residues. The junction had 11 bases not matched to a gene; V was cut back by 3 bases and J by 1 base. Germline V CDR1 and CDR2: MDHEN, SYDVKM. CDR3 region: CASSLLSTSGPRTDTQYF. Written as DNA, the CDR3 is TGTGCCAGCAGTTTGCTATCGACTAGCGGACCACGCACAGATACGCAGTATTTT.

This clonotype was counted many times. This rearrangement joins TRBV12-3 or TRBV12-4 to TRBJ2-3, with 7 bases fitting TRBD2. The CDR3 sequence is 15 residues long. Trimming at V came to 3 bases and at J to 1 base, leaving 4 bases not matched to a gene. The CDR3 here is CASSLGGSGTDTQYF. The CDR3 DNA sequence: TGTGCCAGCAGTTTGGGGGGGAGCGGCACAGATACGCAGTATTTT.

This clonotype was observed at least ten times. The J gene is TRBJ2-3, the V gene TRBV10-2; a weak D match, TRBD2 (5 bases). V lost 3 bases to trimming and J lost 5 bases, with 6 bases between them. The germline CDR1 and CDR2 sequences are WSHSY and SAAADI. This CDR3 is 12 amino acids long. The CDR3 here is CASSDRGDTQYF. The DNA for the CDR3 is TGCGCCAGCAGTGATCGGGGAGATACGCAGTATTTT.

This clonotype was recorded many times. V and J are TRBV20-1 and TRBJ1-2, with a tentative D call TRBD1 (5 bases). This CDR3 is 14 amino acids long. Germline V CDR1 and CDR2: DFQATT, SNEGSKA (reference sequence). Trimming took 0 bases from V and 2 from J, leaving 10 bases between them. The CDR3 here is CSARDPRVNYGYTF. Here the CDR3 DNA reads TGCAGTGCTAGAGATCCCAGGGTGAACTATGGCTACACCTTC.

At least ten counts were recorded for this clonotype. This chain connects TRBV29-1 to TRBJ1-1; D not resolved. Germline CDR1 is SQVTM and CDR2 is ANQGSEA. This CDR3 comprises 15 residues. With 3 bases removed from V and 0 bases from J, the gap between germline ends came to 14 bases. This CDR3 reads CSVEDRTEMNTEAFF. In DNA, the CDR3 is TGCAGCGTTGAGGACCGAACTGAGATGAACACTGAAGCTTTCTTT.

This clonotype was counted at least ten times. The chain couples TRBV7-8 to TRBJ2-3, with D hard to call. The CDR3 totals 16 residues. Trimming took off 0 bases at V and 2 bases at J, with 12 bases between the two ends. CDR1 is SGHVS and CDR2 is FQNEAQ in the germline V gene. Here the CDR3 DNA reads TGTGCCAGCAGCTTAGCGCCTGGTACCGTCACAGATACGCAGTATTTT. Translated, it gives CASSLAPGTVTDTQYF.

This chain links TRBV20-1 with TRBJ1-4; D not resolved. This CDR3 is 14 amino acids long. CDR1 DFQATT and CDR2 SNEGSKA come from the germline V gene (reference sequence). V shed 7 bases and J shed 0 bases, with 12 bases lying between them. The CDR3 here is CSVPRGATNEKLFF. DNA of the CDR3: TGCAGTGTCCCCCGCGGGGCAACTAATGAAAAACTGTTTTTT.

The table lists this clonotype with a few counts. V gene TRBV3-1 combines with J gene TRBJ2-2; 11 nucleotides align to TRBD2. The CDR3 runs to 16 residues. V gave up 3 bases and J gave up 5 bases; unmatched junction bases: 5. CDR1 is LGHDT and CDR2 is YNNKEL in the germline V gene (reference sequence). The CDR3 spells CASSQLAGGETGELFF. The DNA of the CDR3 is TGTGCCAGCAGCCAGCTAGCGGGGGGAGAAACCGGGGAGCTGTTTTTT.

This clonotype was counted a few times. This sequence joins TRBV9 and TRBJ2-1; D is possibly TRBD2 (9 bases). The CDR3 totals 16 residues. The germline V gene encodes CDR1 SGDLS and CDR2 YYNGEE. Trimming took off 0 bases at V and 9 bases at J, with 19 bases between the two ends. CDR3 residues: CASSVATGGLASEQFF. The CDR3 DNA is TGTGCCAGCAGCGTAGCTACAGGGGGACTAGCCTCTGAGCAGTTCTTC.

This clonotype turned up a few times. The chain links TRBV5-1 to TRBJ2-7; D may be TRBD1 (6 bases). From germline, CDR1 is SGHRS and CDR2 YFSETQ. This CDR3 is 13 amino acids long. V was shortened by 1 base and J by 7 bases, with 12 bases between the two germline ends. Written as DNA, the CDR3 is TGCGCCAGCAGCTTGACAGGGAACAGGGAGCAGTACTTC. This encodes CASSLTGNREQYF.